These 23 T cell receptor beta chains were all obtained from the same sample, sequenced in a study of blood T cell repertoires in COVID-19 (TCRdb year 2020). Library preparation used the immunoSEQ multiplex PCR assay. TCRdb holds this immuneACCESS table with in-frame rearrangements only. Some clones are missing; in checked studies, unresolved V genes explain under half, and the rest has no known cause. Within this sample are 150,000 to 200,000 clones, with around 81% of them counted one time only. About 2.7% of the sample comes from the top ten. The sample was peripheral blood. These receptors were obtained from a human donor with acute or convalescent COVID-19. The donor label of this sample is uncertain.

In nucleotides, the CDR3 is TGTGCCAGCAGCGACGACAGCTCTGGAAACACCATATATTTT. Protein: CASSDDSSGNTIYF. This chain uses TRBV9 with TRBJ1-3, with D tentatively TRBD1 (5 bases). Looked up from germline, CDR1 is SGDLS and CDR2 is YYNGEE. The CDR3 runs 14 residues. The germline V and J ends were trimmed by 3 bases and 0 bases, with 7 bases remaining between them.

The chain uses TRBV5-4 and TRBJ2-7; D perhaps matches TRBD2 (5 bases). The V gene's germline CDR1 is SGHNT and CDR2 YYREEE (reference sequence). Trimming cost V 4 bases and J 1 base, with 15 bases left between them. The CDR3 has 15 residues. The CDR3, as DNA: TGTGCCAGCAGCGTCGGGGTGCTTGGATCCTACGAGCAGTACTTC. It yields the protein CASSVGVLGSYEQYF. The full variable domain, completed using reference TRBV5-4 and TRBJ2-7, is ETGVTQSPTHLIKTRGQQVTLRCSSQSGHNTVSWYQQALGQGPQFIFQYYREEENGRGNFPPRFSGLQFPNYSSELNVNALELDDSALYLCASSVGVLGSYEQYFGPGTRLTVT.

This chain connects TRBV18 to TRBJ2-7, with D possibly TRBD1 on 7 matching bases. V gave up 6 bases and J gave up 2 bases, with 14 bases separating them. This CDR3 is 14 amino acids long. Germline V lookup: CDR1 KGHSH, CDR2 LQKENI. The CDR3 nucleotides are TGTGCCAGCTCTCGCGGGACAGAGACCTACGAGCAGTACTTC. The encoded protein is CASSRGTETYEQYF.

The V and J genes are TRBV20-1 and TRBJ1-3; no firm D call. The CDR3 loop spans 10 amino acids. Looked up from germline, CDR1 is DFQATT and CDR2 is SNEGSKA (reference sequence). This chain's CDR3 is CADSRNTIYF. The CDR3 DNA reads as TGCGCCGACTCGAGGAACACCATATATTTT.

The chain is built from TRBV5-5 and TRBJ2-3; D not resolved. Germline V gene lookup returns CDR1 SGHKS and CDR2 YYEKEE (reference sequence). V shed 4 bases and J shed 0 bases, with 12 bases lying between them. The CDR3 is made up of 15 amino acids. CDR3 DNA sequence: TGTGCCAGCAGCCGCCCCTCCGGGAGCACAGATACGCAGTATTTT. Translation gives CASSRPSGSTDTQYF. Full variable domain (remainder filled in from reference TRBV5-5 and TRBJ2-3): DAGVTQSPTHLIKTRGQQVTLRCSPISGHKSVSWYQQVLGQGPQFIFQYYEKEERGRGNFPDRFSARQFPNYSSELNVNALLLGDSALYLCASSRPSGSTDTQYFGPGTRLTVL.

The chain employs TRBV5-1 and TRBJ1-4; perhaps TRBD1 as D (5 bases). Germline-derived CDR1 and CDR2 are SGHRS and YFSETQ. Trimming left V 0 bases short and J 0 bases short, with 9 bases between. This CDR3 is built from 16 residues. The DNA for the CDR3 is TGCGCCAGCAGCTTGGCCGGAGGGGCAACTAATGAAAAACTGTTTTTT. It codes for CASSLAGGATNEKLFF. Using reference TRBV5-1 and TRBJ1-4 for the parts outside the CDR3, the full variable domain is KAGVTQTPRYLIKTRGQQVTLSCSPISGHRSVSWYQQTPGQGLQFLFEYFSETQRNKGNFPGRFSGRQFSNSRSEMNVSTLELGDSALYLCASSLAGGATNEKLFFGSGTQLSVL.

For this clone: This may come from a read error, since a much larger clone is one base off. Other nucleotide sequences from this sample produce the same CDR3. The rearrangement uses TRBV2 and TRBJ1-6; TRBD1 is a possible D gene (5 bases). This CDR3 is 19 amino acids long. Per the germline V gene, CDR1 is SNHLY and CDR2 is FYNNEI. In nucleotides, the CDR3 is TGTGCCAGCACCGAAGCCGCAGGGAGGACGTGGTCCTATAATTCACCTCTCCACTTT. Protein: CASTEAAGRTWSYNSPLHF.

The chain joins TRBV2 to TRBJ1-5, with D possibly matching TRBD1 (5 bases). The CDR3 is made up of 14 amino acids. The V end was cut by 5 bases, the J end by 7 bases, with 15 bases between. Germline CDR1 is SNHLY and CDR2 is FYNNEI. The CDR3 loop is CASSRVGDGQPQHF. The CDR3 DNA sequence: TGTGCCAGCAGTCGAGTAGGGGATGGACAGCCCCAGCATTTT.

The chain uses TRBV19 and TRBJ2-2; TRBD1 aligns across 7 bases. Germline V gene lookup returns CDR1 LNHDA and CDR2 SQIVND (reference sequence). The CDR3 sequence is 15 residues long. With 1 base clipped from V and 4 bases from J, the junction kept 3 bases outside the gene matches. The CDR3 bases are TGTGCCAGTAGTATAGGACAGGGTCGCACCGGGGAGCTGTTTTTT. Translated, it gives CASSIGQGRTGELFF.

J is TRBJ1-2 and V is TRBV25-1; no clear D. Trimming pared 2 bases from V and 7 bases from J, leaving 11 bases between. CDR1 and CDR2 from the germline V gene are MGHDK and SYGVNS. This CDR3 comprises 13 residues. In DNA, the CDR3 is TGTGCCAGCAGTGAAGGCGGGAGGGCTGGCTACACCTTC. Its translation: CASSEGGRAGYTF.

As DNA, the CDR3 is TGTGCCAGCAGTTTTCCGCCTCAGATGAACACTGAAGCTTTCTTT. It specifies CASSFPPQMNTEAFF. The chain recombines TRBV28 with TRBJ1-1; unclear D gene. This CDR3 region has 15 residues. The V and J ends lost 3 bases and 0 bases respectively, with 11 bases between them. CDR1 is MDHEN and CDR2 is SYDVKM in the germline V gene.

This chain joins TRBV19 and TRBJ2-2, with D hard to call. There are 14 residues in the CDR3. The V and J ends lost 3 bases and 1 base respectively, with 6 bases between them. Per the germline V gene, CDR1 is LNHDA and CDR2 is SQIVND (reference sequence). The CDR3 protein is CASSIQVNTGELFF. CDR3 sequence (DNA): TGTGCCAGTAGTATCCAGGTGAACACCGGGGAGCTGTTTTTT.

The CDR3 sequence is CASSRDYEQYF. The CDR3 DNA reads as TGTGCCAGCAGCCGGGACTACGAGCAGTACTTC. The chain couples TRBV2 to TRBJ2-7; tentatively, D is TRBD2 (5 bases). The CDR3 sequence is 11 residues long. Germline V gene data show CDR1 as SNHLY and CDR2 as FYNNEI. With 6 bases removed from V and 3 bases from J, the gap between germline ends came to 6 bases. The whole variable domain, remainder taken from reference TRBV2 and TRBJ2-7, is EPEVTQTPSHQVTQMGQEVILRCVPISNHLYFYWYRQILGQKVEFLVSFYNNEISEKSEIFDDQFSVERPDGSNFTLKIRSTKLEDSAMYFCASSRDYEQYFGPGTRLTVT.

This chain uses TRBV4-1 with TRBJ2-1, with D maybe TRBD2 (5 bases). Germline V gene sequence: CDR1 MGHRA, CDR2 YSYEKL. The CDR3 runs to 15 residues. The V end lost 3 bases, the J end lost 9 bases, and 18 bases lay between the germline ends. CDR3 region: CASSHPRAFPTEQFF. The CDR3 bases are TGCGCCAGCAGCCACCCGAGGGCATTCCCCACTGAGCAGTTCTTC.

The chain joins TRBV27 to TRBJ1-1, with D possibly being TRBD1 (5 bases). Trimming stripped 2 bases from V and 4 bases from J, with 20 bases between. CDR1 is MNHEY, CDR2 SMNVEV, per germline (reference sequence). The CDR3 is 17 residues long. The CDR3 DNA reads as TGTGCCAGCAGTTTAATGTGGTTTGGGCGGGGGGTCACTGAAGCTTTCTTT. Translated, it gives CASSLMWFGRGVTEAFF.

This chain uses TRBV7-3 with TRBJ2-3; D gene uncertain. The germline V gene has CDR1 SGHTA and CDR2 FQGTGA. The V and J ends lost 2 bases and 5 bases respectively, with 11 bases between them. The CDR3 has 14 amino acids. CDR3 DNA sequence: TGTGCCAGCAGCTTAGGGCAGCTAAGAGATACGCAGTATTTT. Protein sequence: CASSLGQLRDTQYF.

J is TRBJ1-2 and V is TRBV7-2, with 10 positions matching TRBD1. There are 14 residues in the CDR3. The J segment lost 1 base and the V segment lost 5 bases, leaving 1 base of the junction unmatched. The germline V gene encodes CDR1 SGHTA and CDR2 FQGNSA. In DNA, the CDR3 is TGTGCCAGCAGCCGGGACAGGGGTAACTATGGCTACACCTTC. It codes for CASSRDRGNYGYTF. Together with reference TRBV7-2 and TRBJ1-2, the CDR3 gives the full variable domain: GAGVSQSPSNKVTEKGKDVELRCDPISGHTALYWYRQSLGQGLEFLIYFQGNSAPDKSGLPSDRFSAERTGGSVSTLTIQRTQQEDSAVYLCASSRDRGNYGYTFGSGTRLTVV.

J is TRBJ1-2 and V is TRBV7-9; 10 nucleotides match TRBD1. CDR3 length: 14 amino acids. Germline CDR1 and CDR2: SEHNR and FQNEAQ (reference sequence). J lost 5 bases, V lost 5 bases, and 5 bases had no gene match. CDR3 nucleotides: TGTGCCAGCAGCGGCGGACAGGGGGGGTATGGCTACACCTTC. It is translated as CASSGGQGGYGYTF.

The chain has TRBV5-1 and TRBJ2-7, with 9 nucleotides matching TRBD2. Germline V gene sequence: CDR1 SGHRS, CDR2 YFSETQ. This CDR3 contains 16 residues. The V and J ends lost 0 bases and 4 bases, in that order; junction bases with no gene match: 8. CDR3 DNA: TGCGCCAGCAGCTTGGGGCTAGCGGGGATTAATTACGAGCAGTACTTC. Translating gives CASSLGLAGINYEQYF.

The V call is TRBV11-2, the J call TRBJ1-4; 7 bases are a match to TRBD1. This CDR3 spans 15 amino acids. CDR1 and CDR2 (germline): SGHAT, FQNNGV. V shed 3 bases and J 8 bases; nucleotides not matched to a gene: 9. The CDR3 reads CASSLGQQVGEKLFF. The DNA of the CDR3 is TGTGCCAGCAGCTTGGGACAGCAGGTGGGGGAAAAACTGTTTTTT.

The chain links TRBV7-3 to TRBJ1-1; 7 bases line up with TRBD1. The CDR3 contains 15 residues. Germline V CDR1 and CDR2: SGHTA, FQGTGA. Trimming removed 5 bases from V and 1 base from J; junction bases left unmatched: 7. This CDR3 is CASSLSTGTNTEAFF. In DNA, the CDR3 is TGTGCCAGCAGCCTCTCGACAGGGACGAACACTGAAGCTTTCTTT.

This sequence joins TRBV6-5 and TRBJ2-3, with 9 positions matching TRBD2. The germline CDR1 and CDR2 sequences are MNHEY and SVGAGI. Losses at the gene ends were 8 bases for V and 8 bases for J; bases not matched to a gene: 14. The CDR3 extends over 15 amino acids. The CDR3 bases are TGTGCCAGCGCCGGGGCTGTAGCGGGAGCCGGTACGCAGTATTTT. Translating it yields CASAGAVAGAGTQYF.

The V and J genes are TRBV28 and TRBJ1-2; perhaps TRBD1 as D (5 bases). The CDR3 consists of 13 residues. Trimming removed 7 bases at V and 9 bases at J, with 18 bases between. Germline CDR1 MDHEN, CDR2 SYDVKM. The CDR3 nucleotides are TGTGCCAGCACCGCGGGCGGGGCGATGCGCTACACCTTC. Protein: CASTAGGAMRYTF.